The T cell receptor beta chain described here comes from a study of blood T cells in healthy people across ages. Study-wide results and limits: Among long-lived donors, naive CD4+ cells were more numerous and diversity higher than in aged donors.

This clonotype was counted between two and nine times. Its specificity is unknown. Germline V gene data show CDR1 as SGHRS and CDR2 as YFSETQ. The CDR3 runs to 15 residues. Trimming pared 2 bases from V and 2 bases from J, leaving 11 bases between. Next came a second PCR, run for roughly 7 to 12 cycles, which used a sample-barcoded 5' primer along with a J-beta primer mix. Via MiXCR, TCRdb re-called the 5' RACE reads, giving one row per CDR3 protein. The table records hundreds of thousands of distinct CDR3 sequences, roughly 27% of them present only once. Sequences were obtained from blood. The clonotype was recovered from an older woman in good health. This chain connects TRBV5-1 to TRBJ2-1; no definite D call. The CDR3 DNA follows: TGCGCCAGCAGCTTACCGGGCAGGACCTACAATGAGCAGTTCTTC. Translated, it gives CASSLPGRTYNEQFF.